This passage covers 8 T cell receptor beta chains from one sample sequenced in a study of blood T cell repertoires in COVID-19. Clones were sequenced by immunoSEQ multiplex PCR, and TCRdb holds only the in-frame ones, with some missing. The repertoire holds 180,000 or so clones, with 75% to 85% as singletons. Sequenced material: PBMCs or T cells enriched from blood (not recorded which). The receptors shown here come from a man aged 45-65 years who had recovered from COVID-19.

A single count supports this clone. CDR3 region: CASSIAWAAVGGRSNQPQHF. The CDR3 DNA follows: TGTGCCAGTAGTATAGCCTGGGCCGCAGTGGGAGGGAGAAGCAATCAGCCCCAGCATTTT. This chain connects TRBV19 to TRBJ1-5; D is unresolved. Germline V lookup: CDR1 LNHDA, CDR2 SQIVND (reference sequence). V shed 1 base and J shed 1 base, with 23 bases lying between them. This CDR3 contains 20 residues. Full variable domain (missing parts from reference TRBV19 and TRBJ1-5): DGGITQSPKYLFRKEGQNVTLSCEQNLNHDAMYWYRQDPGQGLRLIYYSQIVNDFQKGDIAEGYSVSREKKESFPLTVTSAQKNPTAFYLCASSIAWAAVGGRSNQPQHFGDGTRLSIL.

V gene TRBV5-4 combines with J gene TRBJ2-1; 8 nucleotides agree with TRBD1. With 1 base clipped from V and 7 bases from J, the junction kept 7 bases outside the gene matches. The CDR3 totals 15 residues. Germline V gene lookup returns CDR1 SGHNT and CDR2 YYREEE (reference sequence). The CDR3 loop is CASSLLPGQANEQFF. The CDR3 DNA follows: TGTGCCAGCAGCTTGCTTCCGGGACAGGCTAATGAGCAGTTCTTC.

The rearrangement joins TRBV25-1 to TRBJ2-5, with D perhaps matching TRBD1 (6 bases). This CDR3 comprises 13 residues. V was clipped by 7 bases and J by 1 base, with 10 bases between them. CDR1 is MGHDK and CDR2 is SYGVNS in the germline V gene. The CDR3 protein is CASNRELQETQYF. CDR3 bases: TGTGCCAGCAACAGGGAACTCCAAGAGACCCAGTACTTC.

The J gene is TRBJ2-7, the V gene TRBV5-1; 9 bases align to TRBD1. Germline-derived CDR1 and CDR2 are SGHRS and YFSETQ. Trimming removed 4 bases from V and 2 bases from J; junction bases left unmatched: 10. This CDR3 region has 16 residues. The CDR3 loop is CASSTFPGQGTYEQYF. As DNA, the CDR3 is TGCGCCAGCAGCACATTTCCGGGACAGGGAACCTACGAGCAGTACTTC.

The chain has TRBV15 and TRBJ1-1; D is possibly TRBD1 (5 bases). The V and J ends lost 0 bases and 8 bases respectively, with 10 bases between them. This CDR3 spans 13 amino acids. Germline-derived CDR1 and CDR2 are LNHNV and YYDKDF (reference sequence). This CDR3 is CATSRDGAWEAFF. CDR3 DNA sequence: TGTGCCACCAGCAGAGATGGGGCGTGGGAAGCTTTCTTT.

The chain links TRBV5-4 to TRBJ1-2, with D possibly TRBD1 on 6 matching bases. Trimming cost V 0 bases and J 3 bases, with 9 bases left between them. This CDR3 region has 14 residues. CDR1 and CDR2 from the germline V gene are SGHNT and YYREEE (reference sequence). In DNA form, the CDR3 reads TGTGCCAGCAGCTTGGAGTCAGGGGACTATGGCTACACCTTC. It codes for CASSLESGDYGYTF.

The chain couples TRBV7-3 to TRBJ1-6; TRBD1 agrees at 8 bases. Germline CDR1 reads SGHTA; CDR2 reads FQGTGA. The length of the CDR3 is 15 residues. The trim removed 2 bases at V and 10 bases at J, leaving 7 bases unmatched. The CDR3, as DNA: TGTGCCAGCAGCTTAGGGCACAGGGGGGACTCACCCCTCCACTTT. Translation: CASSLGHRGDSPLHF.

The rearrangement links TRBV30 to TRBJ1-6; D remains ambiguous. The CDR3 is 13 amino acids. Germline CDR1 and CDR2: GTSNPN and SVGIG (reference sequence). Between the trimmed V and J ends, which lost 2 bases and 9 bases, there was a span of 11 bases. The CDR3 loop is CAWSSAGLSPLHF. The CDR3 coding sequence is TGTGCCTGGAGTTCGGCAGGACTTTCACCCCTCCACTTT.